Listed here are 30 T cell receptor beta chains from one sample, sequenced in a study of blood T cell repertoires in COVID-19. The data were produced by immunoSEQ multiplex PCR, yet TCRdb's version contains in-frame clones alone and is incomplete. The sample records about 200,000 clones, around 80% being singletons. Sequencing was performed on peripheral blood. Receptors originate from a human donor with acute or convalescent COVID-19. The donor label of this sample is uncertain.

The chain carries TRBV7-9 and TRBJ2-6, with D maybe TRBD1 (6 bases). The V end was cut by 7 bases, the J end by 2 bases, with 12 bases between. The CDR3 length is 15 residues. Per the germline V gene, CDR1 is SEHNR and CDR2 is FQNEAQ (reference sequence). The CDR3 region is CASKEGGAGANVLTF. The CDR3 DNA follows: TGTGCCAGCAAGGAAGGGGGTGCTGGGGCCAACGTCCTGACTTTC.

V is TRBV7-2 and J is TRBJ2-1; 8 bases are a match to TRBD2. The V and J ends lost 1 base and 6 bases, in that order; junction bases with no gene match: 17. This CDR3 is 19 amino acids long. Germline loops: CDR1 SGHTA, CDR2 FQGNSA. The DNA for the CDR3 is TGTGCCAGCAGCTTAGAATCCAGCGGGAGACTAAAGGCCGGCAATGAGCAGTTCTTC. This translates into CASSLESSGRLKAGNEQFF.

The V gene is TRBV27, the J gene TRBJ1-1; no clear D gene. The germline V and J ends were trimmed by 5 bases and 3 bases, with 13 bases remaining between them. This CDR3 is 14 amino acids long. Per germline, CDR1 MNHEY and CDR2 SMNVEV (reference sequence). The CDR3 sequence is CASSEDGRYTEAFF. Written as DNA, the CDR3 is TGTGCCAGCAGTGAAGACGGGAGATACACTGAAGCTTTCTTT.

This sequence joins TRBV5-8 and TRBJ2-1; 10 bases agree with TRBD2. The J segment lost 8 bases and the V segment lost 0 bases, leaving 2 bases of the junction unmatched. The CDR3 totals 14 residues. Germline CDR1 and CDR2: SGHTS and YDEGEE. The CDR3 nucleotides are TGTGCCAGCAGCTTGGTGGGACTAGCGTATGAGCAGTTCTTC. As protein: CASSLVGLAYEQFF.

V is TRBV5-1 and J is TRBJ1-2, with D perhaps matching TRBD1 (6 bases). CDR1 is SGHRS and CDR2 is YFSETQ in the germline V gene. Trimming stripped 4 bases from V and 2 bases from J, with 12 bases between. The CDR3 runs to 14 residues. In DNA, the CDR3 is TGCGCCAGCAGCCATGATACAGGGAACTATGGCTACACCTTC. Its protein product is CASSHDTGNYGYTF.

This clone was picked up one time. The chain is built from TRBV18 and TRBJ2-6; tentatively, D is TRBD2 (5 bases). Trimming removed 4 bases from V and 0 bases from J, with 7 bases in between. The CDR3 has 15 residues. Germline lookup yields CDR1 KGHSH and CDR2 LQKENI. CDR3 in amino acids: CASSLDYSGANVLTF. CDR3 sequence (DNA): TGTGCCAGCTCACTTGACTACTCTGGGGCCAACGTCCTGACTTTC.

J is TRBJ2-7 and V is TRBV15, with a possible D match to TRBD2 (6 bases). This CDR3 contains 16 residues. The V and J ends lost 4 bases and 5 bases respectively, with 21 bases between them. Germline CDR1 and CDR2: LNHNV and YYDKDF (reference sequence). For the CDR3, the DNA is TGTGCCACCAGCAAGAGAGGTGGAGGGAGGAGCCACGAGCAGTACTTC. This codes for CATSKRGGGRSHEQYF.

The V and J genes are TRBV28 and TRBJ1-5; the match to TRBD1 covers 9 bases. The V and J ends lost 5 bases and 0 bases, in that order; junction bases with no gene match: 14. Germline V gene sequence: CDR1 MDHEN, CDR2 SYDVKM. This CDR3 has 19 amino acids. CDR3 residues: CASSLNRGLTGYSNQPQHF. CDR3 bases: TGTGCCAGCAGTCTCAACAGGGGGCTAACGGGATATAGCAATCAGCCCCAGCATTTT.

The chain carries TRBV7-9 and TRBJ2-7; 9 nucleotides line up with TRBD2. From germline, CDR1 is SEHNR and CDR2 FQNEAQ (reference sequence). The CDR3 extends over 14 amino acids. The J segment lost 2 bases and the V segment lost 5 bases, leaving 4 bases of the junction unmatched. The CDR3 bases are TGTGCCAGCAGCCTGACTAGCGGACCCTACGAGCAGTACTTC. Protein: CASSLTSGPYEQYF.

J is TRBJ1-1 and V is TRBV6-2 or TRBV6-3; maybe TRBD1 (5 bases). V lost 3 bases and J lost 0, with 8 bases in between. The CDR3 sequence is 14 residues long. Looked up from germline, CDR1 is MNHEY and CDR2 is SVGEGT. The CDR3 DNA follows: TGTGCCAGCAGTTATGTCAGGGTGAACACTGAAGCTTTCTTT. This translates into CASSYVRVNTEAFF.

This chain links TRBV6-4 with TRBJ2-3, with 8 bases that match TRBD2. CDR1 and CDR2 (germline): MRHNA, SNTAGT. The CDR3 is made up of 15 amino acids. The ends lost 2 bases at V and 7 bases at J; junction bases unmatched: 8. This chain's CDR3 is CASSDRAGVGYTQYF. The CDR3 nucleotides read TGTGCCAGCAGTGACCGAGCGGGAGTGGGCTATACGCAGTATTTT.

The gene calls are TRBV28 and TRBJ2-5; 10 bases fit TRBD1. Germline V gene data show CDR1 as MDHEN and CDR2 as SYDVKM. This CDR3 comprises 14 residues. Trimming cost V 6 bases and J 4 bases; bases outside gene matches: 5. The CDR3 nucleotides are TGTGCCAGCAGAGGGACAGGGGAAGGAGAGACCCAGTACTTC. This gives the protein CASRGTGEGETQYF.

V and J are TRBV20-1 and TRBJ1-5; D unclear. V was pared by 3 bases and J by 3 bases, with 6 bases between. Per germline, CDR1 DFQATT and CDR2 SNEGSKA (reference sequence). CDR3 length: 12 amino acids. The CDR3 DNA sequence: TGCAGTGCTAGTCAATCCAATCAGCCCCAGCATTTT. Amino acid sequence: CSASQSNQPQHF.

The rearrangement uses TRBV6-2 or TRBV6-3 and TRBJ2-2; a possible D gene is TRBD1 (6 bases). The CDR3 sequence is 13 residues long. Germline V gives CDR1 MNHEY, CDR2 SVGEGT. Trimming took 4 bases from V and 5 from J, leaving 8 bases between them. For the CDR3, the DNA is TGTGCCAGCAGTTCAGGGGTGACCGGGGAGCTGTTTTTT. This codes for CASSSGVTGELFF.

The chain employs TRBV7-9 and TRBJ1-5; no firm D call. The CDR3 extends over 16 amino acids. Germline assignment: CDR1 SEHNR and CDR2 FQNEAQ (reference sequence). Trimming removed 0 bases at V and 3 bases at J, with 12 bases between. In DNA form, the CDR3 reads TGTGCCAGCAGCTTAGCGACGAGAGGTTACAATCAGCCCCAGCATTTT. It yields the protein CASSLATRGYNQPQHF.

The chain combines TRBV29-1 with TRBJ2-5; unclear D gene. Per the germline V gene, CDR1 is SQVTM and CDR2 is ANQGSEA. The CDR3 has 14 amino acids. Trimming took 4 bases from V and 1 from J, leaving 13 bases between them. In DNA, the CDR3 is TGCAGCGTTGGGGCAGTGATGGTCCAAGAGACCCAGTACTTC. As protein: CSVGAVMVQETQYF.

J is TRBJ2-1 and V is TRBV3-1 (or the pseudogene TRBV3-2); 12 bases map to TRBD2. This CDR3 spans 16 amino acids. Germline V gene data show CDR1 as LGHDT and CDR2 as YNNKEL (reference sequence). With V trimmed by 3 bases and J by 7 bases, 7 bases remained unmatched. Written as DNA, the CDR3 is TGTGCCAGCAGCCATTCTAGCGGGAGGGGAAGGAATGAGCAGTTCTTC. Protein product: CASSHSSGRGRNEQFF.

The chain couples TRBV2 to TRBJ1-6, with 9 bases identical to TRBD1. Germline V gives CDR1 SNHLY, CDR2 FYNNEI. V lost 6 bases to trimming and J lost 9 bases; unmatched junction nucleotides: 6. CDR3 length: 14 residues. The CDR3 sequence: CASRTGGSGSPLHF. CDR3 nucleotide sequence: TGTGCCAGCAGGACAGGGGGAAGTGGTTCACCCCTCCACTTT.

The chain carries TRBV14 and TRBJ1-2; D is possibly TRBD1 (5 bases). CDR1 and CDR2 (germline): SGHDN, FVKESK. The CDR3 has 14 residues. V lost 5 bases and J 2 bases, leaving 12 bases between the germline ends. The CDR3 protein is CASSEQKGNYGYTF. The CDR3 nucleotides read TGTGCCAGCAGCGAACAGAAGGGGAACTATGGCTACACCTTC.

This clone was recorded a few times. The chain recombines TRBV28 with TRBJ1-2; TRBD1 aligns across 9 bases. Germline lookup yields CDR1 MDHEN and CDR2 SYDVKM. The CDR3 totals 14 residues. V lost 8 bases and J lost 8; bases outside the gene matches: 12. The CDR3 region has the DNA TGTGCCAGCTCCCTTGGGGACAGGGTAAACGGCTACACCTTC. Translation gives CASSLGDRVNGYTF.

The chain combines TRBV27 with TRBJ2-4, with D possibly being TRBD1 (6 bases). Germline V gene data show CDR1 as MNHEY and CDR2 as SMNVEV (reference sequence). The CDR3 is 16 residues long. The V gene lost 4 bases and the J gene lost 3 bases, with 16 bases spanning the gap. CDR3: CASSSGDRRGKNIQYF. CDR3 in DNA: TGTGCCAGCAGTTCCGGAGACAGGCGTGGCAAAAACATTCAGTACTTC.

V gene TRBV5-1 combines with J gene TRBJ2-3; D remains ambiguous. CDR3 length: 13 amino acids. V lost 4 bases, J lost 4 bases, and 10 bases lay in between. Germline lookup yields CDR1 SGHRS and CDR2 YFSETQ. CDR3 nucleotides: TGCGCCAGCAGCCTGTCGTCTCCAGATACGCAGTATTTT. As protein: CASSLSSPDTQYF.

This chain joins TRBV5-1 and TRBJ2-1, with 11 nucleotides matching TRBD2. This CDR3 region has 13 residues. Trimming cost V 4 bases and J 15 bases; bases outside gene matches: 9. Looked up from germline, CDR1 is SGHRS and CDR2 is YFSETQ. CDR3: CASSIELAGASFF. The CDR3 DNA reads TGCGCCAGCAGCATTGAACTAGCGGGAGCCTCGTTCTTC.

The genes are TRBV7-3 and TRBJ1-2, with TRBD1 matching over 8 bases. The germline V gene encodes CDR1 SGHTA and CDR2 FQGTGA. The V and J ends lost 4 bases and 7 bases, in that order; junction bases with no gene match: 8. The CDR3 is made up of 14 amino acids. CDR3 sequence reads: CASSSPQGAFGYTF. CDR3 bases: TGTGCCAGCAGCTCTCCCCAGGGGGCTTTTGGCTACACCTTC. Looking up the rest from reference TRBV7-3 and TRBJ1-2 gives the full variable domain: GAGVSQTPSNKVTEKGKYVELRCDPISGHTALYWYRQSLGQGPEFLIYFQGTGAADDSGLPNDRFFAVRPEGSVSTLKIQRTERGDSAVYLCASSSPQGAFGYTFGSGTRLTVV.

The CDR3 loop is CASSLTGQGIDEQFF. For the CDR3, the DNA is TGTGCCAGCAGCTTAACCGGACAGGGGATCGATGAGCAGTTCTTC. The J gene is TRBJ2-1, the V gene TRBV11-2, with TRBD1 matching 9 bases. The CDR3 has 15 amino acids. Germline V gene sequence: CDR1 SGHAT, CDR2 FQNNGV. V shed 2 bases and J 8 bases; nucleotides not matched to a gene: 7.

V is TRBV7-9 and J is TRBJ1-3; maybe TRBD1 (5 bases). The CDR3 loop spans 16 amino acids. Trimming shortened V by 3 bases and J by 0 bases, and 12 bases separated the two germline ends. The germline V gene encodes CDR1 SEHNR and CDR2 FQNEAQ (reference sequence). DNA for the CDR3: TGTGCCAGCAGCTTTGCAGGGCCCCTCTCTGGAAACACCATATATTTT. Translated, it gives CASSFAGPLSGNTIYF. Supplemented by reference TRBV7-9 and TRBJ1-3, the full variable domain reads DTGVSQNPRHKITKRGQNVTFRCDPISEHNRLYWYRQTLGQGPEFLTYFQNEAQLEKSRLLSDRFSAERPKGSFSTLEIQRTEQGDSAMYLCASSFAGPLSGNTIYFGEGSWLTVV.

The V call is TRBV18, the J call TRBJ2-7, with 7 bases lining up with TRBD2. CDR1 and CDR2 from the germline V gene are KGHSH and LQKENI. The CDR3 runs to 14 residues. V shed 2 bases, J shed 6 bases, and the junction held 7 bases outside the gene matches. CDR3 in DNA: TGTGCCAGCTCACCAGGACTTCGGGAGGTCGAGCAGTACTTC. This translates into CASSPGLREVEQYF.

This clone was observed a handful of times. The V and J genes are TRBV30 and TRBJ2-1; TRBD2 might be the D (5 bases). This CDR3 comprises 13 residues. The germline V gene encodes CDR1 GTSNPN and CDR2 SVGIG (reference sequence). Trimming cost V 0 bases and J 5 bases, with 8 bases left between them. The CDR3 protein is CAWSVLGHNEQFF. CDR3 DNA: TGTGCCTGGAGTGTACTAGGTCACAATGAGCAGTTCTTC.

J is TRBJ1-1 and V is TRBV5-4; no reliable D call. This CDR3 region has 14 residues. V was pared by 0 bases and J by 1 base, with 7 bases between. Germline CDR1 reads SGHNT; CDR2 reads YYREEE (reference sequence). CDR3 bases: TGTGCCAGCAGCTTGGCGCGGGGGAACACTGAAGCTTTCTTT. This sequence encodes CASSLARGNTEAFF.

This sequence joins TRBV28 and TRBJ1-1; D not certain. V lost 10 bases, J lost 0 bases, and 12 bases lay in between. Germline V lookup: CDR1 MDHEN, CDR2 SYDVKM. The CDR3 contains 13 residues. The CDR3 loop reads CATREGVNTEAFF. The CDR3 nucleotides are TGTGCCACCCGAGAGGGCGTGAACACTGAAGCTTTCTTT.